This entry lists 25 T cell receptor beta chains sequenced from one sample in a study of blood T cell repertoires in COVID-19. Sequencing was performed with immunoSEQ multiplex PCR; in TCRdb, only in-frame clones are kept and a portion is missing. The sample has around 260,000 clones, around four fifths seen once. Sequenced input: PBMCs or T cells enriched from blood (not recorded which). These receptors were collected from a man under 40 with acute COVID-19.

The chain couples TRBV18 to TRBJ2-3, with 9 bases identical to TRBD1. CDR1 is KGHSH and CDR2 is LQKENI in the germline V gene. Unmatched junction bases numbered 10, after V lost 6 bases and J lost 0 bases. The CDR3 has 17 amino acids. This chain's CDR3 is CASSLMGQGLSTDTQYF. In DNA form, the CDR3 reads TGTGCCAGCTCTCTAATGGGACAGGGCCTTAGCACAGATACGCAGTATTTT.

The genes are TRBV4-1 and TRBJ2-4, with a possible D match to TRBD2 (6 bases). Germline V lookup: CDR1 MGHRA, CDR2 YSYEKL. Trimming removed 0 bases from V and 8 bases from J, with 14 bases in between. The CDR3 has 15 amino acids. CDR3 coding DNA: TGCGCCAGCAGCCAAGAGGGGACTGACCCTGACATTCAGTACTTC. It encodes CASSQEGTDPDIQYF.

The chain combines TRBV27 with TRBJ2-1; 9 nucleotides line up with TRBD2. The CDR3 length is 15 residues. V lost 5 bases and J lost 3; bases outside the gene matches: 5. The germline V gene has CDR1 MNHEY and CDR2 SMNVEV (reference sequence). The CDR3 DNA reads TGTGCCAGCAGTGGTACAGCGGGGGGCTACAATGAGCAGTTCTTC. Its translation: CASSGTAGGYNEQFF.

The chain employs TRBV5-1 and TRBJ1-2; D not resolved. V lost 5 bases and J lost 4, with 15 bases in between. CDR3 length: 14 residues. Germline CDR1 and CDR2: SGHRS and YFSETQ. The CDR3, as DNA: TGCGCCAGCAGAAATGACGGACTCCTCTATGGCTACACCTTC. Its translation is CASRNDGLLYGYTF.

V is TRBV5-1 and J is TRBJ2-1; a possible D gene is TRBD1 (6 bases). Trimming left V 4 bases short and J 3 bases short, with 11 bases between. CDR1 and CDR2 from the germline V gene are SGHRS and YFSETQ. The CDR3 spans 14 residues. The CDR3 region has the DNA TGCGCCAGCAGCCTGGGGGCGAGCTACAATGAGCAGTTCTTC. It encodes CASSLGASYNEQFF.

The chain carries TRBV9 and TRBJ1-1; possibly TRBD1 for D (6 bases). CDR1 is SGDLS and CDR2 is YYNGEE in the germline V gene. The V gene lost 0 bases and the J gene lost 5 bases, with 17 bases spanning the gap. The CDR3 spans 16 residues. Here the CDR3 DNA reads TGTGCCAGCAGCGTAGGAGGCAGGGGAGGGACGACTGAAGCTTTCTTT. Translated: CASSVGGRGGTTEAFF.

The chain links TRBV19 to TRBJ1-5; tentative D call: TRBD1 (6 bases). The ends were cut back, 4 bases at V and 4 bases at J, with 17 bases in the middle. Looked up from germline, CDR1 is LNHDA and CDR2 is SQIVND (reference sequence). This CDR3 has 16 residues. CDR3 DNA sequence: TGTGCCAGTAGTAGGACAGTTAACGGGCGGAATCAGCCCCAGCATTTT. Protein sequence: CASSRTVNGRNQPQHF.

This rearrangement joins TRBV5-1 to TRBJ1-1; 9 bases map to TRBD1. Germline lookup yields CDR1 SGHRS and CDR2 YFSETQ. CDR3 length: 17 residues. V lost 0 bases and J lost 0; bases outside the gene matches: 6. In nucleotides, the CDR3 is TGCGCCAGCAGCTTGGATTACAGGGGGCCTATGAACACTGAAGCTTTCTTT. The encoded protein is CASSLDYRGPMNTEAFF.

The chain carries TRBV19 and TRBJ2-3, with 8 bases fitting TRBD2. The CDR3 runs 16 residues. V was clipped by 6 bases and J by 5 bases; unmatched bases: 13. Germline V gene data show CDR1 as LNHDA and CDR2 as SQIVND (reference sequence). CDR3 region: CASRSIAGPLGDTQYF. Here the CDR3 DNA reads TGTGCCAGTAGGTCAATAGCGGGACCTCTGGGAGATACGCAGTATTTT.

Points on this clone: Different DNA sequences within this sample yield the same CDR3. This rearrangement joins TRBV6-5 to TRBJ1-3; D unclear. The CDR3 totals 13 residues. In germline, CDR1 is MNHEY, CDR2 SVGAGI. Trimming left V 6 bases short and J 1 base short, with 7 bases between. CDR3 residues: CASRTSSGNTIYF. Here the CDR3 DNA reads TGTGCCAGCAGGACTAGTTCTGGAAACACCATATATTTT.

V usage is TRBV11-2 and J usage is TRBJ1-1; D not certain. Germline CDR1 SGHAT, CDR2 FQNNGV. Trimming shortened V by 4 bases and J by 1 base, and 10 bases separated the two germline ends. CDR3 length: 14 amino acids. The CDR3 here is CASSSLAGNTEAFF. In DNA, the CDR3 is TGTGCCAGCAGCTCCCTGGCGGGGAACACTGAAGCTTTCTTT.

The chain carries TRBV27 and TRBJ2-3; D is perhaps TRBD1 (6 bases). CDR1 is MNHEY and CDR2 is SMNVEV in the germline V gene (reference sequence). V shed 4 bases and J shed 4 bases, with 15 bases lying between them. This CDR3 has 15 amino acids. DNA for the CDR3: TGTGCCAGCAGTTGGAACAGGGTCGGTGCAGATACGCAGTATTTT. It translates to CASSWNRVGADTQYF.

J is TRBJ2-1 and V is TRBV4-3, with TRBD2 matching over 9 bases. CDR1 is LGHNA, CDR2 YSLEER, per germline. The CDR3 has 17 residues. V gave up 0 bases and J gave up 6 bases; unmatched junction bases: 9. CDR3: CASSQDLYAGGPNEQFF. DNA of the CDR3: TGCGCCAGCAGCCAAGATTTATATGCGGGAGGGCCCAATGAGCAGTTCTTC.

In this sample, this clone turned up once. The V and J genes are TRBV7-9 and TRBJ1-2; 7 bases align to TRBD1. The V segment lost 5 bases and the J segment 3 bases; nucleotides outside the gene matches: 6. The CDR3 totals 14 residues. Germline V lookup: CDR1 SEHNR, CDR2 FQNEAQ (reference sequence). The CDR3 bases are TGTGCCAGCAGCCCGACAGGGATGGACTATGGCTACACCTTC. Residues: CASSPTGMDYGYTF.

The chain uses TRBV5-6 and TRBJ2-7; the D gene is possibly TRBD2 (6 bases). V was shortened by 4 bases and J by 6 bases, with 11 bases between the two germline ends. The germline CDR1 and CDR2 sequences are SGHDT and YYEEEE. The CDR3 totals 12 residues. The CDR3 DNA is TGTGCCAGCAGCCGGACCGGGGGCGAGCAGTACGTC. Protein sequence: CASSRTGGEQYV.

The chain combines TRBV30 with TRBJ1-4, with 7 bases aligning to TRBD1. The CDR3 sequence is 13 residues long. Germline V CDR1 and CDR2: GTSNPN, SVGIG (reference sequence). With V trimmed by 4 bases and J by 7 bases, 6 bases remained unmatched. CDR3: CAWTRQGSEKLFF. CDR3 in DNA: TGTGCCTGGACGAGACAGGGAAGTGAAAAACTGTTTTTT.

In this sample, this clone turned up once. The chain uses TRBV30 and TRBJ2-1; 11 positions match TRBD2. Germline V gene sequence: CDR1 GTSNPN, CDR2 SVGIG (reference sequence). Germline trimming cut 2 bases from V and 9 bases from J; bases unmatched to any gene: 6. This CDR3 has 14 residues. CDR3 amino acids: CAWSLTSGRSEQFF. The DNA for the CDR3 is TGTGCCTGGAGTTTAACTAGCGGGAGAAGTGAGCAGTTCTTC.

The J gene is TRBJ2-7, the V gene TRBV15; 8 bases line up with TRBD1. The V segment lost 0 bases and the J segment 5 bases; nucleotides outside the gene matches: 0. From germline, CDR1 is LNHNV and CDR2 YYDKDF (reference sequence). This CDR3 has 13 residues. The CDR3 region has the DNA TGTGCCACCAGCAGAGACAGGGGGCACGAGCAGTACGTC. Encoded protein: CATSRDRGHEQYV.

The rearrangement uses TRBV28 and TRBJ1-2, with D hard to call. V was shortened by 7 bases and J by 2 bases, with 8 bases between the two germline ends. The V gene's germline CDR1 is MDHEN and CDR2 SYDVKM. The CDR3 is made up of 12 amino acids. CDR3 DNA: TGTGCCAGCACCGGTTTCAACTATGGCTACACCTTC. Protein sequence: CASTGFNYGYTF.

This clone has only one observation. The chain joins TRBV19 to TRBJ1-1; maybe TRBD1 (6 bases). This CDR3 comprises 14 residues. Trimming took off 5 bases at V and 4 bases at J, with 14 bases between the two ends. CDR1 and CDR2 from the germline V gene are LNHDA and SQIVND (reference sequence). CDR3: CASSPRGEGTEAFF. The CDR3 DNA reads TGTGCCAGTAGTCCGAGGGGGGAGGGCACTGAAGCTTTCTTT.

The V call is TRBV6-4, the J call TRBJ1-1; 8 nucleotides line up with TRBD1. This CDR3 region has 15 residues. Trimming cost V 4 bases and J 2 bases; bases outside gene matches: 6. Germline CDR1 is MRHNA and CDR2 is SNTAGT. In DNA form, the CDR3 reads TGTGCCAGCAGTGCCTTCCAGGGGGCTAACACTGAAGCTTTCTTT. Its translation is CASSAFQGANTEAFF.

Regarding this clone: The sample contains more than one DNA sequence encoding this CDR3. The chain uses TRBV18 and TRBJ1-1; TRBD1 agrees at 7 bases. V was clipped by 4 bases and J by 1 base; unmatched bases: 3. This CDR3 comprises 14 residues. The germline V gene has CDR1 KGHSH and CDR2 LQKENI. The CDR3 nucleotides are TGTGCCAGCTCACTAGGACAGGCGAACACTGAAGCTTTCTTT. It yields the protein CASSLGQANTEAFF.

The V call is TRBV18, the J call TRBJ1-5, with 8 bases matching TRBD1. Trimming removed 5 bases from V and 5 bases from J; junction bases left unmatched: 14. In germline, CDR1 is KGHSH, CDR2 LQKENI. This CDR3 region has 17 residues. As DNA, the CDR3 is TGTGCCAGCTCAGACGACTACACCAGGGGGCCAGATCAGCCCCAGCATTTT. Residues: CASSDDYTRGPDQPQHF.

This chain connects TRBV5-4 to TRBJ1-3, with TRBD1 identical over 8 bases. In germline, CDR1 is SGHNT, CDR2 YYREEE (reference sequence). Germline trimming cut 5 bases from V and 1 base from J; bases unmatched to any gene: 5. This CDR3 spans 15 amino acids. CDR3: CASSTGGMSGNTIYF. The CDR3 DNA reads TGTGCCAGCAGTACAGGGGGAATGTCTGGAAACACCATATATTTT. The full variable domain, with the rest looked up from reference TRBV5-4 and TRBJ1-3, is ETGVTQSPTHLIKTRGQQVTLRCSSQSGHNTVSWYQQALGQGPQFIFQYYREEENGRGNFPPRFSGLQFPNYSSELNVNALELDDSALYLCASSTGGMSGNTIYFGEGSWLTVV.

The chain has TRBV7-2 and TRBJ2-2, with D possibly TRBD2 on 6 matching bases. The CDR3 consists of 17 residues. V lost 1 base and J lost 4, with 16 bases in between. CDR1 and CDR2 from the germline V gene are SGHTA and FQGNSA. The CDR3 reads CASSLGRVREITGELFF. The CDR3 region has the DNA TGTGCCAGCAGCTTAGGTCGGGTTCGGGAGATCACCGGGGAGCTGTTTTTT.